The 21 T cell receptor beta chains below all came from one sample that was sequenced in a study of regulatory T cells in long-lasting Graves disease. Time point meaning: newly diagnosed GD, antithyroid drugs for less than 3 months. PBMCs were the source of the RNA used for TCR sequencing. In building TCR beta libraries, iRepertoire HTBI primers were used together with Arm-PCR of CDR3 regions. TCRdb re-derived calls from the multiplex PCR reads in MiXCR, one entry per CDR3 protein. The data show 200,000 to 250,000 distinct CDR3 sequences, around 20% seen once. Specimen: peripheral blood mononuclear cells (PBMCs), collected at new diagnosis, from a patient treated with antithyroid drugs. These TCRs come from a female donor with Graves disease.

The rearrangement links TRBV25-1 to TRBJ2-7; 7 nucleotides line up with TRBD1. The CDR3 extends over 12 amino acids. The germline V gene has CDR1 MGHDK and CDR2 SYGVNS. V was pared by 6 bases and J by 6 bases, with 5 bases of the junction left unmatched. The CDR3 region is CASRQQGSEQYF. The CDR3, as DNA: TGTGCCAGCAGGCAACAGGGGAGCGAGCAGTACTTC.

The CDR3 here is CASSSGAPANTGELFF. In DNA, the CDR3 is TGTGCCAGTAGTAGTGGGGCCCCCGCGAACACCGGGGAGCTGTTTTTT. The rearrangement links TRBV19 to TRBJ2-2, with D possibly being TRBD1 (5 bases). The V and J ends lost 4 bases and 0 bases respectively, with 12 bases between them. The CDR3 spans 16 residues. Germline assignment: CDR1 LNHDA and CDR2 SQIVND (reference sequence).

This clonotype was seen ten or more times. CDR3 region: CASSESRTEAFF. The CDR3 DNA reads TGTGCCAGCAGCGAGTCCCGTACTGAAGCTTTCTTT. This chain uses TRBV6-1 with TRBJ1-1; no reliable D call. The germline V gene has CDR1 MNHNS and CDR2 SASEGT. Trimming took off 6 bases at V and 5 bases at J, with 10 bases between the two ends. The CDR3 is 12 residues long.

At least ten counts were recorded for this clonotype. The chain couples TRBV7-3 to TRBJ2-7; 10 bases map to TRBD2. The V and J ends lost 0 bases and 6 bases, in that order; junction bases with no gene match: 5. This CDR3 contains 15 residues. In germline, CDR1 is SGHTA, CDR2 FQGTGA. The CDR3 sequence is CASSLTPASGSEQYF. CDR3 sequence (DNA): TGTGCCAGCAGCTTAACCCCGGCTAGCGGGAGCGAGCAGTACTTC.

This clonotype was counted many times. The chain uses TRBV9 and TRBJ1-2; no clear D gene. Germline V gene lookup returns CDR1 SGDLS and CDR2 YYNGEE. There are 15 residues in the CDR3. The V end was cut by 3 bases, the J end by 4 bases, with 16 bases between. The CDR3 loop reads CASSAAPREAYGYTF. Written as DNA, the CDR3 is TGTGCCAGCAGCGCAGCCCCTAGGGAGGCCTATGGCTACACCTTC.

This clonotype was seen many times. The chain has TRBV27 and TRBJ2-3; TRBD2 matches at 12 bases. Germline trimming cut 5 bases from V and 6 bases from J; bases unmatched to any gene: 12. CDR1 is MNHEY and CDR2 is SMNVEV in the germline V gene (reference sequence). The CDR3 extends over 17 amino acids. CDR3 amino acids: CASSRNKLAGGWDTQYF. The CDR3 DNA follows: TGTGCCAGCAGTCGAAATAAACTAGCGGGGGGCTGGGATACGCAGTATTTT.

This clonotype has only a few counts. This chain links TRBV6-1 with TRBJ2-1; no definite D call. The CDR3 has 12 residues. Trimming pared 3 bases from V and 7 bases from J, leaving 7 bases between. Germline loops: CDR1 MNHNS, CDR2 SASEGT. The CDR3 DNA reads as TGTGCCAGCAGTGATTTGGTTAATGAGCAGTTCTTC. Protein: CASSDLVNEQFF.

This clonotype was found many times. This rearrangement joins TRBV5-5 to TRBJ2-3; no firm D call. The CDR3 extends over 14 amino acids. Germline V gene sequence: CDR1 SGHKS, CDR2 YYEKEE (reference sequence). V was cut by 2 bases and J by 1 base, with 8 bases left in between. The CDR3 spells CASSFDGGTDTQYF. The CDR3 DNA sequence: TGTGCCAGCAGCTTTGACGGTGGCACAGATACGCAGTATTTT.

As concerns this clonotype: This may stem from a read error, because a much larger clone lies one nucleotide away. The chain is built from TRBV5-8 and TRBJ1-1; D may be TRBD1 (5 bases). The length of the CDR3 is 14 residues. The germline V gene has CDR1 SGHTS and CDR2 YDEGEE. The V end was cut by 10 bases, the J end by 0 bases, with 16 bases between. CDR3 DNA: TGTGCCGCCAGATTGGGACGGATGAACACTGAAGCTTTCTTT. Translating it yields CAARLGRMNTEAFF.

With respect to this clonotype: A far larger clone is just one base off, so this is likely a read error. This chain links TRBV11-2 with TRBJ1-5, with a tentative D call TRBD1 (6 bases). Germline V gene lookup returns CDR1 SGHAT and CDR2 FQNNGV. This CDR3 comprises 17 residues. As DNA, the CDR3 is TGTGCCGGCAGCTCCCCGGGACATAAGGCATACGGTCAGCCCCAGCATTTT. Protein product: CAGSSPGHKAYGQPQHF.

This chain joins TRBV5-1 and TRBJ2-6, with D unresolved. Germline V gene lookup returns CDR1 SGHRS and CDR2 YFSETQ. The CDR3 covers 18 residues. Trimming took 0 bases from V and 0 from J, leaving 13 bases between them. The CDR3 is CASSLARNALSGANVLTF. The CDR3 coding sequence is TGCGCCAGCAGCTTGGCCCGGAACGCGCTCTCTGGGGCCAACGTCCTGACTTTC.

Many counts were recorded for this clonotype. The chain has TRBV12-3 or TRBV12-4 and TRBJ1-5, with 10 bases aligning to TRBD1. V trimming: 5 bases; J trimming: 6 bases; junction bases outside the gene matches: 7. The CDR3 totals 15 residues. The CDR3 sequence is CASSAGTGVAQPQHF. Written as DNA, the CDR3 is TGTGCCAGCAGTGCCGGGACAGGGGTTGCTCAGCCCCAGCATTTT.

This clonotype was counted ten times or more. In nucleotides, the CDR3 is TGTGCCAGCAGTGAAAAGTCATCGGGTCGAGGGGACACTGAAGCTTTCTTT. Residues: CASSEKSSGRGDTEAFF. The V call is TRBV2, the J call TRBJ1-1, with D possibly matching TRBD1 (5 bases). Trimming removed 2 bases at V and 3 bases at J, with 19 bases between. Germline V gene data show CDR1 as SNHLY and CDR2 as FYNNEI. The CDR3 is 17 amino acids.

This clonotype showed up many times. V gene TRBV6-4 combines with J gene TRBJ2-5; D gene unclear. Germline V CDR1 and CDR2: MRHNA, SNTAGT. This CDR3 region has 15 residues. The V gene lost 4 bases and the J gene lost 2 bases, with 14 bases spanning the gap. CDR3 in amino acids: CASSVLMTEQETQYF. The CDR3 DNA reads TGTGCCAGCAGTGTCCTAATGACGGAGCAAGAGACCCAGTACTTC.

This clonotype was counted at least ten times. J is TRBJ2-5 and V is TRBV5-1; 9 positions agree with TRBD2. Germline V gene sequence: CDR1 SGHRS, CDR2 YFSETQ. V dropped 1 base and J dropped 2; count of bases not matched to a gene: 9. CDR3 length equals 17 residues. CDR3 sequence reads: CASSLQLAGGRQETQYF. In DNA, the CDR3 is TGCGCCAGCAGCTTGCAGTTGGCGGGAGGGCGGCAAGAGACCCAGTACTTC.

The table lists this clonotype with many counts. This chain joins TRBV7-9 and TRBJ2-5; a possible D gene is TRBD1 (5 bases). This CDR3 comprises 13 residues. Germline CDR1 and CDR2: SEHNR and FQNEAQ (reference sequence). Trimming removed 8 bases from V and 4 bases from J, with 14 bases in between. DNA of the CDR3: TGTGCCAGCGAGAAAAGGGGCCTAGAGACCCAGTACTTC. Amino acids: CASEKRGLETQYF.

The rearrangement uses TRBV7-2 and TRBJ2-5, with 10 positions matching TRBD2. The V segment lost 5 bases and the J segment 1 base; nucleotides outside the gene matches: 7. From germline, CDR1 is SGHTA and CDR2 FQGNSA. The CDR3 has 16 residues. The CDR3 here is CASSLSTSGAQETQYF. CDR3 sequence (DNA): TGTGCCAGCAGCCTGTCAACTAGCGGGGCCCAAGAGACCCAGTACTTC.

The chain recombines TRBV19 with TRBJ1-4, with D uncertain. This CDR3 has 16 amino acids. V gave up 3 bases and J gave up 4 bases, with 15 bases separating them. Germline CDR1 and CDR2: LNHDA and SQIVND (reference sequence). DNA for the CDR3: TGTGCCAGTAGTATGCCTCCCCAGGATGGTAATGAAAAACTGTTTTTT. This encodes CASSMPPQDGNEKLFF.

In its sample, this clonotype was seen many times. The rearrangement links TRBV7-2 to TRBJ1-1, with a possible D match to TRBD1 (6 bases). Germline lookup yields CDR1 SGHTA and CDR2 FQGNSA. Between the trimmed V and J ends, which lost 11 bases and 1 base, there was a span of 8 bases. The CDR3 totals 11 residues. The CDR3 bases are TGTGCCGGAGGGGGGAACACTGAAGCTTTCTTT. It is translated as CAGGGNTEAFF.

This clonotype was seen many times. This chain uses TRBV11-2 with TRBJ1-1; D not resolved. CDR3 length: 13 amino acids. Deletions cut 1 base from V and 3 bases from J, with 6 bases between. CDR1 and CDR2 (germline): SGHAT, FQNNGV. CDR3 in DNA: TGTGCCAGCAGCTTAGGACGAGACACTGAAGCTTTCTTT. The encoded protein is CASSLGRDTEAFF.

This clonotype was detected ten times or more. The chain employs TRBV20-1 and TRBJ2-1; TRBD1 matches at 9 bases. Germline values: CDR1 DFQATT, CDR2 SNEGSKA (reference sequence). CDR3 length: 15 residues. The trim removed 3 bases at V and 2 bases at J, leaving 5 bases unmatched. DNA for the CDR3: TGCAGTGCTAGCCTCGGACAGGGGACCTACAATGAGCAGTTCTTC. It codes for CSASLGQGTYNEQFF.